This T cell receptor beta chain is drawn from a study of shared clonotypes between healthy human individuals. Overall study context: Used for every donor were three CD4 naive, three CD4 memory, two CD8 naive and one CD8 memory plate.

Several immunoSEQ 96-well plates shared each subset's DNA, each plate a replicate. Using about 0.2 ug DNA, approximately 30,000 T cell genomes, the sorted-subset replicate PCRs were run. The protocol was immunoSEQ multiplex PCR, while the TCRdb copy is restricted to in-frame clones and leaves out a portion. The sample has about 2,200,000 clones, approximately 94% seen once; the top ten hold roughly 1.7%. Naive CD8 populations comprised CD45RO-negative cells positively selected for CCR7, excluding terminally differentiated effector memory CD45RA+ cells. There were no recent acute infections or vaccinations among the donors, who were healthy HIV-negative adults. In germline, CDR1 is MDHEN, CDR2 SYDVKM. This CDR3 has 12 residues. V gave up 5 bases and J gave up 8 bases, with 12 bases separating them.

Sequenced material: naive CD8+ T cells from PBMCs. The chain uses TRBV28 and TRBJ1-1; no reliable D call. The TCR comes from a young man in good health. Some clones in this sample may be carry-over from other donors' samples. The CDR3 sequence: CASSPHSLEAFF. In nucleotides, the CDR3 is TGTGCCAGCAGTCCCCACTCCCTCGAAGCTTTCTTT.